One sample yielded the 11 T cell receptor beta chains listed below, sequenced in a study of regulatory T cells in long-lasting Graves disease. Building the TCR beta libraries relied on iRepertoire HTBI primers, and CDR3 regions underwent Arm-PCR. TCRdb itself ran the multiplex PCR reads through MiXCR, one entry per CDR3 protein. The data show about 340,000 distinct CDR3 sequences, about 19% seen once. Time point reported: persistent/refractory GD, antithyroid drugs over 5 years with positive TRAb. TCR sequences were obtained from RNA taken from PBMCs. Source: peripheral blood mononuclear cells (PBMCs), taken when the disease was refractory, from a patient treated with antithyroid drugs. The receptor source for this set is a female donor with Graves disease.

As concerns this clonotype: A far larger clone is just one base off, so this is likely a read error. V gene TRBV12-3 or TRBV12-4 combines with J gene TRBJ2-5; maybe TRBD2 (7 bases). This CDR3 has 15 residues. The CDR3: CASRGTPGGQGTQYF. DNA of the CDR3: TGTGCCAGCAGAGGCACACCGGGGGGCCAAGGGACCCAGTACTTC.

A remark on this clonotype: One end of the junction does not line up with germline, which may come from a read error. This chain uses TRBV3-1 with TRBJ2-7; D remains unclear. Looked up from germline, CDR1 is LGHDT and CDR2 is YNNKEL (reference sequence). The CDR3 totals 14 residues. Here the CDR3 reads CASSQALVSYEQCF. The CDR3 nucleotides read TGTGCCAGCAGCCAAGCACTTGTCTCCTACGAGCAGTGCTTC.

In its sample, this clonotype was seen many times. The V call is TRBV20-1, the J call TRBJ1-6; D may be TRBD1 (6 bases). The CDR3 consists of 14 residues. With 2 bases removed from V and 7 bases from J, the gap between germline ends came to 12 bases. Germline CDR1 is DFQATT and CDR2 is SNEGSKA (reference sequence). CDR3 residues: CSARRQGRNSPLHF. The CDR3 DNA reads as TGCAGTGCTAGAAGGCAGGGGAGGAATTCACCCCTCCACTTT.

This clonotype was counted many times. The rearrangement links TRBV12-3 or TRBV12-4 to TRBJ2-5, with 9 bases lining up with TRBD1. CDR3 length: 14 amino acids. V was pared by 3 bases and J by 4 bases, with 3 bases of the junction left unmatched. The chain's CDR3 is CASSFETGGETQYF. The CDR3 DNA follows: TGTGCCAGCAGTTTTGAGACAGGGGGAGAGACCCAGTACTTC.

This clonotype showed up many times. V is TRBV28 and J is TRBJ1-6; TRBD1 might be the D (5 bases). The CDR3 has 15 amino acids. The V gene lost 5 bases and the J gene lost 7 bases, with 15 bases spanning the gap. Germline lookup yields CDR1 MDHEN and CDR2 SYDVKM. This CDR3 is CASSPGTARNSPLHF. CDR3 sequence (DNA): TGTGCCAGCAGTCCGGGGACCGCCCGAAATTCACCCCTCCACTTT.

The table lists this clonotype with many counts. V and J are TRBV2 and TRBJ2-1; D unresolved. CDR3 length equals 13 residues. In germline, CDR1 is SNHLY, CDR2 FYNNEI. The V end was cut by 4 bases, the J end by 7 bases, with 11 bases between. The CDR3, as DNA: TGTGCCAGCAGTGGCGACCTAGGGAATGAGCAGTTCTTC. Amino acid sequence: CASSGDLGNEQFF.

CDR3 region: CASSQEYRGRPANQPQHF. The CDR3 bases are TGCGCCAGCAGCCAAGAGTACAGGGGGCGGCCCGCAAATCAGCCCCAGCATTTT. The chain links TRBV4-1 to TRBJ1-5, with TRBD1 matching over 9 bases. The CDR3 contains 18 residues. Germline assignment: CDR1 MGHRA and CDR2 YSYEKL. Losses at the gene ends were 0 bases for V and 4 bases for J; bases not matched to a gene: 10.

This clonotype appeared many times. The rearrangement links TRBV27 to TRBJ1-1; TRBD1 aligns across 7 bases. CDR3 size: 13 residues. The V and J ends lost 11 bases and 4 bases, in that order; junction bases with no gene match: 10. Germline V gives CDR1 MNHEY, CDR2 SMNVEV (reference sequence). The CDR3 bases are TGTGCCTGTCGGGTGTCAGGGGGCACTGAAGCTTTCTTT. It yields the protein CACRVSGGTEAFF.

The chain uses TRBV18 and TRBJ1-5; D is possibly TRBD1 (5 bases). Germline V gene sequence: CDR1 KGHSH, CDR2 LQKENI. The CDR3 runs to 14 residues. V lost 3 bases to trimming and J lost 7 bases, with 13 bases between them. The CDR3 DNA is TGTGCCAGCTCACCGGGCAGGGCAGGGCAGCCCCAGCATTTT. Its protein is CASSPGRAGQPQHF.

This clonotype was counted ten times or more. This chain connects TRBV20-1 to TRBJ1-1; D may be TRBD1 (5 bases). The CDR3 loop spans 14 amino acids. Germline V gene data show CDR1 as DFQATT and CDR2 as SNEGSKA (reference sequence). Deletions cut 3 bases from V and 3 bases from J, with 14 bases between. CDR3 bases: TGCAGTGCTAGGGGACCCAAGGGTTACACTGAAGCTTTCTTT. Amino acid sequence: CSARGPKGYTEAFF.

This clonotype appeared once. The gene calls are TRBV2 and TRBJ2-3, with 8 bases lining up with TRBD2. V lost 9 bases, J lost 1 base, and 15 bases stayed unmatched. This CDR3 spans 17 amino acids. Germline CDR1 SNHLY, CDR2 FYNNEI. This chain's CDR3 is CASLLARGASGTDTQYF. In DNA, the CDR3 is TGTGCCAGTCTTTTGGCGCGGGGGGCCTCGGGCACAGATACGCAGTATTTT.